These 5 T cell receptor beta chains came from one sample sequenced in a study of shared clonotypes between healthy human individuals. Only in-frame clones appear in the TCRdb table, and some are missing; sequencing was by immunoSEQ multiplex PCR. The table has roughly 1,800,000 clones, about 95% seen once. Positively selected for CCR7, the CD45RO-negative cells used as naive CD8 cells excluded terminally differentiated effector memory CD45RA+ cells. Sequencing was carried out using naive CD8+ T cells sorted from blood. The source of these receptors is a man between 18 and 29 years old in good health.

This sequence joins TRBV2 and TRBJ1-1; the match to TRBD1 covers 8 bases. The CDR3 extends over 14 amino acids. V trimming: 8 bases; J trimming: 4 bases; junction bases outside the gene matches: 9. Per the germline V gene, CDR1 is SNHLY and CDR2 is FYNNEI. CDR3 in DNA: TGTGCCAGCGACGAACAGGGGGTGGGCACTGAAGCTTTCTTT. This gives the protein CASDEQGVGTEAFF.

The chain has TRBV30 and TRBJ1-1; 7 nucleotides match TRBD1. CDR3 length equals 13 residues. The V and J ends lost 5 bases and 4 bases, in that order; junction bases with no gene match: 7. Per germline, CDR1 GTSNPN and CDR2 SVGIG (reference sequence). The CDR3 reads CAWRTGEGTEAFF. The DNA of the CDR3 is TGTGCCTGGCGTACAGGGGAGGGCACTGAAGCTTTCTTT.

In DNA, the CDR3 is TGTGCCAGCAGCTTAGGTGTACCGGGACAGGGCTACGAGCAGTACTTC. This codes for CASSLGVPGQGYEQYF. The rearrangement joins TRBV11-2 to TRBJ2-7, with 9 positions matching TRBD1. Germline lookup yields CDR1 SGHAT and CDR2 FQNNGV. Trimming took 1 base from V and 3 from J; bases not matched to a gene: 7. This CDR3 region has 16 residues.

This CDR3 reads CASSVPLNEKLFF. In nucleotides, the CDR3 is TGTGCCAGCAGTGTCCCACTCAATGAAAAACTGTTTTTT. The J gene is TRBJ1-4, the V gene TRBV2; the D is unclear. There are 13 residues in the CDR3. CDR1 is SNHLY, CDR2 FYNNEI, per germline. Trimming removed 4 bases at V and 5 bases at J, with 8 bases between.

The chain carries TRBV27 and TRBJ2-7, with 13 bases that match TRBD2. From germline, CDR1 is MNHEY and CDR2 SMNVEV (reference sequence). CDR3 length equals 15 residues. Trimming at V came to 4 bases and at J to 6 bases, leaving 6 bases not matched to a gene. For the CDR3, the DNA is TGTGCCAGCAGTTCACCGGGACTAGCGGGAATCGAGCAGTACTTC. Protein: CASSSPGLAGIEQYF.